The rows below give T cell receptor beta chains drawn from one sample of a study of blood T cells in healthy people across ages. TCRdb re-called the 5' RACE reads through MiXCR, storing one row per CDR3 protein. This repertoire shows some 730,000 distinct CDR3 sequences, about a fifth found once; its top ten account for around 22%. The sequenced sample was blood. These receptors were collected from a man in his 70s in good health. Each CDR3 is given with its conserved first and last residue. Fields, in order: D gene, clone size, J gene, V gene, CDR3 protein, CDR3 DNA. D genes are given only for firm matches. Expanded clones are given a class, and other clones once, few, many or no size at all.

>.|.|TRBJ2-1|TRBV5-1
CASSGSRDFYNEQFF
TGCGCCAGCAGCGGAAGCCGGGACTTTTACAATGAGCAGTTCTTC
>.|.|TRBJ1-5|TRBV12-3/TRBV12-4
CASGFQGLGQPQHF
TGTGCCAGCGGTTTCCAGGGGTTGGGTCAGCCCCAGCATTTT
>TRBD1|few|TRBJ2-1|TRBV29-1
CSAGQVNNEQFF
TGCAGCGCCGGACAGGTTAACAATGAGCAGTTCTTC
>.|few|TRBJ2-5|TRBV20-1
CSAPLRGVLQETQYF
TGCAGTGCTCCCTTGAGGGGGGTACTACAAGAGACCCAGTACTTC
>.|.|TRBJ1-4|TRBV7-2
CASRKGQQDNEKLFF
TGTGCCAGCAGAAAGGGGCAACAGGACAATGAAAAACTGTTTTTT
>TRBD1|.|TRBJ2-7|TRBV10-3
CAISGQGYEQYF
TGTGCCATCAGTGGACAGGGATACGAGCAGTACTTC
>TRBD2|many|TRBJ2-1|TRBV6-6
CASRSSSSGSINEQFF
TGTGCCAGCAGATCTTCCTCCAGCGGGAGTATCAATGAGCAGTTCTTC
>TRBD1|few|TRBJ1-2|TRBV29-1
CSVGRGPGYTF
TGCAGCGTTGGCAGGGGGCCTGGCTACACCTTC
>.|many|TRBJ2-5|TRBV20-1
CSATGDQETQYF
TGCAGTGCTACCGGGGATCAAGAGACCCAGTACTTC
>.|few|TRBJ2-7|TRBV5-1
CASSLVVQSAYEQYF
TGCGCCAGCAGCTTGGTCGTCCAGAGCGCCTACGAGCAGTACTTC
>.|few|TRBJ1-1|TRBV7-9
CVSRDTGNTEAFF
TGTGTCAGCAGGGACACAGGGAACACTGAAGCTTTCTTT
>.|.|TRBJ2-1|TRBV6-5
CASSPLGLAHNEQFF
TGTGCCAGCAGCCCGTTAGGCCTAGCGCACAATGAGCAGTTCTTC
>TRBD1|few|TRBJ1-6|TRBV12-3/TRBV12-4
CASSPGTGDNSPLHF
TGTGCCAGCAGCCCCGGGACAGGCGATAATTCACCCCTCCACTTT
>.|.|TRBJ1-4|TRBV30
CAWSVTVLSTNEKLFF
TGTGCCTGGAGTGTTACGGTCCTCTCAACTAATGAAAAACTGTTTTTT
>TRBD2|.|TRBJ2-1|TRBV6-2/TRBV6-3
CASRPGLAGGVQFF
TGTGCCAGCAGACCGGGACTAGCGGGAGGGGTGCAGTTCTTC
>.|.|TRBJ1-5|TRBV28
CASTVGGHQPQHF
TGTGCCAGCACCGTTGGGGGGCATCAGCCCCAGCATTTT
>TRBD2|.|TRBJ2-4|TRBV10-3
CAISGLAEGDIQYF
TGTGCCATCAGCGGACTAGCGGAGGGGGACATTCAGTACTTC
>TRBD2|.|TRBJ2-1|TRBV20-1
CSANPKLAATYNEQFF
TGCAGTGCAAACCCGAAACTAGCGGCTACCTACAATGAGCAGTTCTTC
>TRBD1|few|TRBJ2-5|TRBV7-2
CASSAQPLIPGQGTTQYF
TGTGCCAGCAGCGCCCAACCACTCATTCCGGGACAGGGGACGACCCAGTACTTC
>.|.|TRBJ1-3|TRBV6-5
CASSDRSSGNTIYF
TGTGCCAGCAGTGACAGAAGCTCTGGAAACACCATATATTTT
>TRBD2|few|TRBJ2-7|TRBV20-1
CSARVPSGVSYEQYF
TGCAGTGCTAGAGTTCCTAGCGGGGTATCCTACGAGCAGTACTTC
>.|.|TRBJ1-1|TRBV20-1
CSAVGAGTEAFF
TGCAGTGCCGTGGGGGCGGGGACTGAAGCTTTCTTT
>.|.|TRBJ1-5|TRBV27
CASSLSFGGRGNQPQHF
TGTGCCAGCAGTTTATCGTTCGGGGGTAGAGGCAATCAGCCCCAGCATTTT
>.|.|TRBJ1-2|TRBV29-1
CSVDPGGYTF
TGCAGCGTAGACCCTGGGGGCTACACCTTC
>.|few|TRBJ2-3|TRBV2
CASSPMRAESDTQYF
TGTGCCAGCAGCCCGATGAGGGCCGAGTCAGATACGCAGTATTTT
>.|.|TRBJ2-1|TRBV6-6
CASSYWRGTGNEQFF
TGTGCCAGCAGTTATTGGAGGGGGACTGGCAATGAGCAGTTCTTC
>TRBD1|.|TRBJ1-2|TRBV12-3/TRBV12-4
CASRSGQFYGYTF
TGTGCCAGCAGGTCGGGACAGTTCTATGGCTACACCTTC
>TRBD1|.|TRBJ1-2|TRBV6-6
CASSQPGTGHYGYTF
TGTGCCAGCAGTCAACCAGGGACAGGCCACTATGGCTACACCTTC
>.|few|TRBJ2-1|TRBV7-8
CASSLYPEGPTF
TGTGCCAGCAGCTTATACCCAGAAGGACCCACCTTC
>.|.|TRBJ1-2|TRBV5-1
CASSPGGQNYGYTF
TGCGCCAGCAGCCCCGGAGGACAAAACTATGGCTACACCTTC
>.|few|TRBJ1-6|TRBV6-5
CASSYGAVDSPLHF
TGTGCCAGCAGTTACGGGGCAGTGGATTCACCCCTCCACTTT
>.|few|TRBJ2-2|TRBV19
CASSRPRGLGELFF
TGTGCCAGTAGTCGCCCACGGGGCCTCGGGGAGCTGTTTTTT
>TRBD1|few|TRBJ2-1|TRBV10-2
CASSESGQAGYNEQFF
TGCGCCAGCAGTGAGTCTGGACAGGCGGGCTACAATGAGCAGTTCTTC
>.|once|TRBJ1-1|TRBV7-9
CASSLVDPRNTEAFF
TGTGCCAGCAGCTTAGTGGACCCAAGGAACACTGAAGCTTTCTTT
>.|.|TRBJ2-1|TRBV29-1
CSSWAGGNEQFF
TGCAGCTCCTGGGCGGGTGGCAATGAGCAGTTCTTC
>.|few|TRBJ2-1|TRBV18
CASSPEIVRDEQFF
TGTGCCAGCTCACCAGAGATAGTCCGTGATGAGCAGTTCTTC
>TRBD1|.|TRBJ2-3|TRBV29-1
CSVAVQGRTTDTQYF
TGCAGCGTGGCAGTACAGGGGAGAACCACAGATACGCAGTATTTT
>.|many|TRBJ2-7|TRBV7-8
CASSFRRNSYEQYF
TGTGCCAGCAGCTTTCGAAGAAACTCCTACGAGCAGTACTTC